This T cell receptor beta chain stems from a study of identical twins. The CDR3 has 13 residues. Germline V CDR1 and CDR2: SGHAT, FQNNGV. Trimming shortened V by 5 bases and J by 8 bases, and 12 bases separated the two germline ends. In its sample, this clonotype was seen a few times. TCRdb fed the 5' RACE reads into MiXCR, producing one record per CDR3 protein. The table has under 900,000 distinct CDR3 sequences, 15% to 20% seen once. The same data also contributed to another study, on T cells expressing NK-cell markers.

This receptor was identified in a woman under 30 in good health. Specimen: PBMCs. The chain combines TRBV11-2 with TRBJ1-4, with D maybe TRBD1 (6 bases). The CDR3 nucleotides read TGTGCCAGCAGCCCACAGGGTTTCGAAAAACTGTTTTTT. It translates to CASSPQGFEKLFF.